This T cell receptor beta chain was recorded in a study of blood T cell repertoires in COVID-19. Original handling: Reference gene primers were amplified, and this amplification served to estimate nucleated cell counts. TCRdb's table, derived via immunoSEQ multiplex PCR, lists solely in-frame clones and lacks some. V and J calls and clone size follow that table, whereas D and trimming were derived from the DNA. The sample carries over 140,000 clones, roughly 84% recorded once. V dropped 6 bases and J dropped 3 bases, with 20 bases sitting between them. Germline V gives CDR1 SQVTM, CDR2 ANQGSEA. The CDR3 consists of 16 residues.

The material sequenced was peripheral blood. The chain is built from TRBV29-1 and TRBJ2-2; perhaps TRBD1 as D (6 bases). The receptor's source is a woman in her sixties with acute or convalescent COVID-19. The CDR3 reads CSVKGDMGHDTGELFF. The CDR3 DNA is TGCAGCGTCAAAGGCGATATGGGACACGACACCGGGGAGCTGTTTTTT.